These 11 T cell receptor beta chains were all obtained from the same sample, sequenced in a study of CD8 T cells in Susac syndrome (dated by TCRdb to about 2019). The protocol used for the library was the immunoSEQ multiplex PCR assay. RNA was extracted using the RNeasy kit, and about 0.5 to 1 ug of the RNA was reverse transcribed with random hexamers. The public reads were reprocessed in TCRdb via fastp at Q25 and MiXCR, keeping in-frame beta chains. Every entry covers one CDR3 protein and lists the most common genes and DNA from its rows. A total of around 180,000 distinct CDR3 sequences appear in this sample, around 95% of them only once. Jointly, the top ten make up 0.15% to 0.2% of the sample. Sequenced: CD8+ T cells from PBMCs. These receptors all stem from a human donor with multiple sclerosis.

The chain employs TRBV6-5 and TRBJ1-1; tentatively, D is TRBD1 (5 bases). V was pared by 2 bases and J by 4 bases, with 11 bases between. Per the germline V gene, CDR1 is MNHEY and CDR2 is SVGAGI. The CDR3 consists of 14 residues. CDR3 region: CASSYEGIGTEAFF. The DNA of the CDR3 is TGTGCCAGCAGTTACGAGGGGATCGGCACTGAAGCTTTCTTT.

This rearrangement joins TRBV9 to TRBJ2-1, with D unclear. This CDR3 has 12 amino acids. Trimming shortened V by 4 bases and J by 3 bases, and 5 bases separated the two germline ends. The germline CDR1 and CDR2 sequences are SGDLS and YYNGEE. CDR3 DNA sequence: TGTGCCAGCAGCAGTTTCTACAATGAGCAGTTCTTC. It encodes CASSSFYNEQFF.

This chain uses TRBV14 with TRBJ1-5; TRBD1 is a possible D gene (5 bases). The CDR3 loop spans 17 amino acids. The V and J ends lost 4 bases and 3 bases respectively, with 19 bases between them. From germline, CDR1 is SGHDN and CDR2 FVKESK. CDR3 sequence reads: CASSPEGGTLANQPQHF. CDR3 nucleotides: TGTGCCAGCAGCCCAGAAGGAGGGACTTTGGCCAATCAGCCCCAGCATTTT.

The CDR3 protein is CASSPLPGGPETQYF. In DNA, the CDR3 is TGTGCCAGCAGTCCCCTGCCAGGGGGCCCAGAGACCCAGTACTTC. The V call is TRBV27, the J call TRBJ2-5, with TRBD1 matching over 8 bases. V was pared by 5 bases and J by 4 bases, with 9 bases of the junction left unmatched. The CDR3 covers 15 residues. Germline V gene sequence: CDR1 MNHEY, CDR2 SMNVEV (reference sequence).

CDR3 in DNA: TGCAGTGCCCAGGCGACCGGGGAGAGCTCCTACGAGCAGTACTTC. It codes for CSAQATGESSYEQYF. The genes are TRBV20-1 and TRBJ2-7, with D perhaps matching TRBD2 (5 bases). V was pared by 6 bases and J by 0 bases, with 18 bases between. Germline V CDR1 and CDR2: DFQATT, SNEGSKA (reference sequence). This CDR3 is built from 15 residues.

V usage is TRBV9 and J usage is TRBJ1-2, with 11 nucleotides matching TRBD1. From germline, CDR1 is SGDLS and CDR2 YYNGEE. CDR3 length: 17 residues. V dropped 3 bases and J dropped 4; count of bases not matched to a gene: 11. CDR3 nucleotides: TGTGCCAGCAGCGCGCCGGGACAGGGGGTTAGTGGCTATGGCTACACCTTC. Amino acids: CASSAPGQGVSGYGYTF.

The chain employs TRBV20-1 and TRBJ2-5, with TRBD2 matching over 11 bases. V was pared by 3 bases and J by 5 bases, with 8 bases of the junction left unmatched. The CDR3 spans 15 residues. Germline CDR1 is DFQATT and CDR2 is SNEGSKA (reference sequence). The CDR3 DNA sequence: TGCAGTGCTAGGGGACTAGCGGACCCAGGGGAGACCCAGTACTTC. Translating it yields CSARGLADPGETQYF.

The chain joins TRBV28 to TRBJ2-7, with 7 bases lining up with TRBD1. With 3 bases clipped from V and 2 bases from J, the junction kept 1 base outside the gene matches. Germline V gives CDR1 MDHEN, CDR2 SYDVKM. This CDR3 has 13 amino acids. In nucleotides, the CDR3 is TGTGCCAGCAGTTTCGACAGGGCCTACGAGCAGTACTTC. The encoded protein is CASSFDRAYEQYF. Filled out from reference TRBV28 and TRBJ2-7, the complete variable domain reads DVKVTQSSRYLVKRTGEKVFLECVQDMDHENMFWYRQDPGLGLRLIYFSYDVKMKEKGDIPEGYSVSREKKERFSLILESASTNQTSMYLCASSFDRAYEQYFGPGTRLTVT.

The chain carries TRBV2 and TRBJ2-7, with TRBD2 identical over 8 bases. The CDR3 loop spans 15 amino acids. The germline CDR1 and CDR2 sequences are SNHLY and FYNNEI. The junction had 7 bases not matched to a gene; V was cut back by 6 bases and J by 0 bases. The CDR3 region is CASRARAGGSYEQYF. For the CDR3, the DNA is TGTGCCAGCAGGGCCAGGGCGGGAGGCTCCTACGAGCAGTACTTC.

CDR3 coding DNA: TGTGCCAGCACCGATGGCTTACATACGCAGTATTTT. Translation gives CASTDGLHTQYF. The gene calls are TRBV11-2 and TRBJ2-3; D is ambiguous. The V gene lost 7 bases and the J gene lost 7 bases, with 12 bases spanning the gap. The germline V gene has CDR1 SGHAT and CDR2 FQNNGV. The CDR3 is 12 residues long. The whole variable domain, remainder taken from reference TRBV11-2 and TRBJ2-3, is EAGVAQSPRYKIIEKRQSVAFWCNPISGHATLYWYQQILGQGPKLLIQFQNNGVVDDSQLPKDRFSAERLKGVDSTLKIQPAKLEDSAVYLCASTDGLHTQYFGPGTRLTVL.

The chain uses TRBV30 and TRBJ2-2; TRBD2 matches 9 bases. Unmatched junction bases numbered 6, after V lost 3 bases and J lost 4 bases. This CDR3 has 15 amino acids. The germline V gene has CDR1 GTSNPN and CDR2 SVGIG (reference sequence). CDR3: CAWSLPGLATGELFF. In DNA, the CDR3 is TGTGCCTGGAGCCTACCGGGACTAGCCACCGGGGAGCTGTTTTTT. The full variable domain, its missing parts supplied by reference TRBV30 and TRBJ2-2, is SQTIHQWPATLVQPVGSPLSLECTVEGTSNPNLYWYRQAAGRGLQLLFYSVGIGQISSEVPQNLSASRPQDRQFILSSKKLLLSDSGFYLCAWSLPGLATGELFFGEGSRLTVL.